This TCR beta chain was sequenced in a study of CD4 T cell repertoires in COVID-19. The overall study: After 10 days of IL-2 expansion, CFSE-low cells were relabeled and restimulated with other coronavirus spikes.

V lost 2 bases to trimming and J lost 7 bases; unmatched junction nucleotides: 7. Germline CDR1 is SGHDT and CDR2 is YYEEEE. The length of the CDR3 is 15 residues. Whole-study results and caveats: Some SARS-CoV-2 clonotypes, between about 7 and 27%, recurred in SARS-CoV and/or HKU1 cultures.

Details on this clone: The antigen is unknown.

Produced via immunoSEQ multiplex PCR; TCRdb's table is partial and in-frame only. Of approximately 8,700 clones listed, around 84% are singletons. Sequencing was done directly on freshly isolated, uncultured memory T cells. This chain uses TRBV5-6 with TRBJ2-4; TRBD2 aligns across 9 bases. The sequences come from effector memory CD4+ T cells from blood, collected before the COVID-19 pandemic. The source of this sequence is a human donor who had COVID-19. CDR3 bases: TGTGCCAGCAGCTTATCTGGCGGGAGGGAGAACATTCAGTACTTC. Translating it yields CASSLSGGRENIQYF.